This record concerns one T cell receptor (beta chain) sequence. The data stem from a study of blood T cell repertoires in COVID-19. Study as a whole: Collection of acute and convalescent COVID-19 samples took place in the United States, Italy and Spain.

Participants were aged about 18 to 100 years from approximately 23 US areas. Using immunoSEQ multiplex PCR, the repertoire was profiled, and TCRdb retains in-frame clones only, with some absent. The table lists 200,000 to 250,000 clones, 80% to 90% of them singletons. CDR3 size: 13 residues. The V end was cut by 6 bases, the J end by 5 bases, with 14 bases between. The TCR sequence derives from a man in his fifties or sixties who had been exposed to COVID-19. The rearrangement links TRBV12-3 or TRBV12-4 to TRBJ2-7; D possibly corresponds to TRBD1 (6 bases). Sample: PBMCs or T cells enriched from blood (not recorded which). CDR3 sequence reads: CASSGYRDHEQYF. In nucleotides, the CDR3 is TGTGCCAGCAGCGGATACAGGGATCACGAGCAGTACTTC.